The clone carrying this T cell receptor beta chain came up a few times. Antigen: not known. This entry comes from a study of post-analysis software for immune sequencing data. Looking at the study overall: The disease courses covered relapsing-remitting, secondary progressive and progressive-relapsing multiple sclerosis. Study conclusions and caveats: Roughly five TRBV segments were more frequent in patients than controls; TRBV5-6, TRBV5-1 and TRBV20-1 belonged to this group. Under the F measure, samples that were prepared in one batch clustered strongly together. Comparison with controls showed significantly lower normalized Chao1 diversity in multiple sclerosis patients.

Germline CDR1 reads KGHSH; CDR2 reads LQKENI. Trimming stripped 0 bases from V and 8 bases from J, with 14 bases between. This CDR3 has 15 residues. cDNA libraries for TCR beta contained unique molecular identifiers. It was from about 0.98 to 11 million T cells that some 500,000 cDNA molecules came. MiXCR, run by TCRdb on the PCR reads, gives a single entry per CDR3 protein. The table shows hundreds of thousands of distinct CDR3 sequences, with roughly 45% occurring only once. Sequenced sample: blood. The TCR was taken from a girl aged 10 to 17 with multiple sclerosis. The chain recombines TRBV18 with TRBJ2-1; no firm D call. The CDR3 loop reads CASSPPVSRKDEQFF. CDR3 DNA: TGTGCCAGCTCACCACCGGTTAGCAGGAAGGATGAGCAGTTCTTC.